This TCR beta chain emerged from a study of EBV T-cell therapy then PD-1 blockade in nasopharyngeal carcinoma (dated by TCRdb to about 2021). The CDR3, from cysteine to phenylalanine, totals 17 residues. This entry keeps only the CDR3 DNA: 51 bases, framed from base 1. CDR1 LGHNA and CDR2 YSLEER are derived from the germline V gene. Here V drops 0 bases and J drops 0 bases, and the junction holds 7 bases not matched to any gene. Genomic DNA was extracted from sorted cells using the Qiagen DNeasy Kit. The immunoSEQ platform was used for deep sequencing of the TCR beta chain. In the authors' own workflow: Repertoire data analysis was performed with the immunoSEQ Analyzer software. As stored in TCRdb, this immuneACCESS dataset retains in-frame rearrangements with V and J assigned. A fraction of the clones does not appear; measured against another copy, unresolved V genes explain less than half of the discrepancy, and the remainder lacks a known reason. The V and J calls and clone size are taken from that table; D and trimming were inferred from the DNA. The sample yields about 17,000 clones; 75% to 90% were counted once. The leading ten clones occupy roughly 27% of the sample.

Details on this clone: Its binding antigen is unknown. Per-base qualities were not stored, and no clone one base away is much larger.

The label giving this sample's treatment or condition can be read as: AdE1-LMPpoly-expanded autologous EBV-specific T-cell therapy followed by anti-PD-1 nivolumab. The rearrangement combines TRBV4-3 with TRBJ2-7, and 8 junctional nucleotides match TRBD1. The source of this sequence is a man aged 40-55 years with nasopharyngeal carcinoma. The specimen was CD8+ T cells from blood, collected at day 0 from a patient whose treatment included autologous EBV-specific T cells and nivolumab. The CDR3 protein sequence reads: CASSQEWAGGYSYEQYF. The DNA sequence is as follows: TGCGCCAGCAGCCAAGAGTGGGCAGGGGGCTACTCCTACGAGCAGTACTTC.